Below, one T cell receptor beta chain is given with its context. Its antigen is unknown. This entry belongs to a study of identical twins. TCRdb re-called the 5' RACE reads with MiXCR, one entry per CDR3 protein. Of about 220,000 distinct CDR3 sequences listed, under 8.5% were seen once; the top ten hold roughly 14%. In germline, CDR1 is MNHEY, CDR2 SMNVEV (reference sequence). V lost 3 bases to trimming and J lost 6 bases; unmatched junction nucleotides: 6. The CDR3 extends over 14 amino acids. Study observations and caveats: While abundant cord blood beta clonotypes carried fewer insertions, memory repertoires showed no such pattern. An excess of low generation probability was shown by twin-shared out-of-frame alpha sequences.

The same sample was also used in a study of T cells expressing NK-cell markers. This second study says: The dominant NKG2C+ clonotypes represented 1.0-7.0% of CD8+ T cells in six donors.

This TCR was recovered from a woman aged 18 to 35 in good health. The chain is built from TRBV27 and TRBJ1-2, with 8 bases matching TRBD1. The sample consisted of CD8+ T cells sorted from blood. The CDR3 sequence: CASSFSQGADGYTF. In DNA form, the CDR3 reads TGTGCCAGCAGTTTCTCGCAGGGGGCCGATGGCTACACCTTC.